The source of this T cell receptor beta chain is a study of early T cells in non-severe SARS-CoV-2 infection. For the study at large: With bulk RNA from unsorted whole blood as input, sequencing yielded unpaired chains.

The study, taken as a whole, reports: Matching results from VDJdb favored anti-spike CD8 responses, leaving private and CD4 specificities undetected.

From germline, CDR1 is LNHNV and CDR2 YYDKDF (reference sequence). The CDR3 has 16 amino acids. Deletions cut 0 bases from V and 8 bases from J, with 19 bases between. This clonotype was seen repeatedly, ten times or more. Antigen unknown. cDNA molecules, individually, were tagged with unique molecular identifiers. Via MiXCR, TCRdb re-called the 5' RACE reads, giving one row per CDR3 protein. The table has approximately 70,000 distinct CDR3 sequences, about 9.5% seen once. The chain uses TRBV15 and TRBJ1-2, with D uncertain. The source is an adult who was a healthcare worker with PCR-confirmed SARS-CoV-2 infection or an uninfected control (not recorded which). This material consisted of whole blood, taken at baseline. The CDR3 protein is CATSRDRGPQARGYTF. In nucleotides, the CDR3 is TGTGCCACCAGCAGAGATCGGGGTCCTCAGGCCCGGGGCTACACCTTC.